Presented here are 31 T cell receptor beta chains from one specimen sequenced in a study of blood T cell repertoires in COVID-19. Produced via immunoSEQ multiplex PCR; TCRdb's table is partial and in-frame only. The table lists around 60,000 clones, approximately 92% of them singletons. Material: peripheral blood. The receptors were gathered from a man aged 55 to 69 with acute or convalescent COVID-19.

The chain has TRBV30 and TRBJ1-3; TRBD1 might be the D (6 bases). Per germline, CDR1 GTSNPN and CDR2 SVGIG (reference sequence). V gave up 3 bases and J gave up 1 base, with 16 bases separating them. The CDR3 runs to 16 residues. The CDR3 loop is CAWRTPGQTSGNTIYF. CDR3 DNA sequence: TGTGCCTGGAGAACGCCAGGACAGACATCTGGAAACACCATATATTTT.

The J gene is TRBJ1-2, the V gene TRBV28; TRBD1 matches 10 bases. CDR1 is MDHEN, CDR2 SYDVKM, per germline. Trimming took 7 bases from V and 1 from J; bases not matched to a gene: 12. This CDR3 is 17 amino acids long. CDR3 nucleotides: TGTGCCAGCATTCCTTTCCGGGACAGGGGTATTAACTATGGCTACACCTTC. Encoded protein: CASIPFRDRGINYGYTF.

V usage is TRBV24-1 and J usage is TRBJ1-2, with TRBD1 matching over 11 bases. The CDR3 extends over 15 amino acids. Germline CDR1 KGHDR, CDR2 SFDVKD. The V gene end was trimmed by 3 bases and the J gene end by 7 bases; junction bases not matched to a gene: 6. The CDR3, as DNA: TGTGCCACCAGTGATCCCGGGACAGGGGGATTTGGCTACACCTTC. Translated, it gives CATSDPGTGGFGYTF.

This chain joins TRBV6-5 and TRBJ2-7; 8 bases agree with TRBD2. The CDR3 runs 15 residues. Germline loops: CDR1 MNHEY, CDR2 SVGAGI. The V and J ends lost 6 bases and 3 bases, in that order; junction bases with no gene match: 10. The CDR3 spells CASSNTRLARYEQYF. CDR3 sequence (DNA): TGTGCCAGCAGCAACACCAGACTAGCGCGCTACGAGCAGTACTTC.

The chain joins TRBV27 to TRBJ2-7; weak D call: TRBD2 (6 bases). CDR1 and CDR2 (germline): MNHEY, SMNVEV (reference sequence). Trimming took 3 bases from V and 6 from J, leaving 18 bases between them. The CDR3 covers 15 residues. DNA for the CDR3: TGTGCCAGCAGTTTGGGCGGAGGGCCTCCTGTCGAGCAGTACTTC. Translation gives CASSLGGGPPVEQYF.

V gene TRBV12-3 or TRBV12-4 combines with J gene TRBJ2-7, with 10 bases lining up with TRBD1. The CDR3 is made up of 13 amino acids. J gave up 6 bases and V 5 bases, and 4 bases lay outside the gene matches. CDR3 DNA sequence: TGTGCCAGCAGTCGGGACAGGGGTCGCGAGCAGTACTTC. Translating it yields CASSRDRGREQYF.

The rearrangement joins TRBV15 to TRBJ2-5; D is uncertain. V shed 5 bases and J shed 2 bases, with 15 bases lying between them. The CDR3 totals 15 residues. From germline, CDR1 is LNHNV and CDR2 YYDKDF (reference sequence). CDR3 coding DNA: TGTGCCACCAGCCCGGTTGGTTCGAAACAAGAGACCCAGTACTTC. It specifies CATSPVGSKQETQYF.

V and J are TRBV29-1 and TRBJ1-1; D is unclear. The length of the CDR3 is 12 residues. V was clipped by 3 bases and J by 2 bases, with 7 bases between them. Germline values: CDR1 SQVTM, CDR2 ANQGSEA. In DNA form, the CDR3 reads TGCAGCGTTGACGGAGTAAACACTGAAGCTTTCTTT. Translating it yields CSVDGVNTEAFF.

This rearrangement joins TRBV28 to TRBJ1-5; 10 bases align to TRBD1. The CDR3 is 18 residues long. CDR1 and CDR2 from the germline V gene are MDHEN and SYDVKM. With V trimmed by 5 bases and J by 6 bases, 16 bases remained unmatched. CDR3 sequence: CASSPTGGAGSFRQPQHF. CDR3 nucleotide sequence: TGTGCCAGCAGTCCGACAGGGGGCGCGGGGAGTTTTCGTCAGCCCCAGCATTTT. The full variable domain, rest sourced from reference TRBV28 and TRBJ1-5, is DVKVTQSSRYLVKRTGEKVFLECVQDMDHENMFWYRQDPGLGLRLIYFSYDVKMKEKGDIPEGYSVSREKKERFSLILESASTNQTSMYLCASSPTGGAGSFRQPQHFGDGTRLSIL.

CDR3 amino acids: CSVVGEEGNTEAFF. CDR3 DNA sequence: TGCAGCGTTGTCGGCGAGGAGGGAAACACTGAAGCTTTCTTT. The chain employs TRBV29-1 and TRBJ1-1; D unresolved. The CDR3 runs 14 residues. The germline V gene encodes CDR1 SQVTM and CDR2 ANQGSEA. V was cut by 4 bases and J by 2 bases, with 14 bases left in between. Filled out from reference TRBV29-1 and TRBJ1-1, the complete variable domain reads SAVISQKPSRDICQRGTSLTIQCQVDSQVTMMFWYRQQPGQSLTLIATANQGSEATYESGFVIDKFPISRPNLTFSTLTVSNMSPEDSSIYLCSVVGEEGNTEAFFGQGTRLTVV.

This chain connects TRBV5-5 to TRBJ2-7; 11 nucleotides line up with TRBD1. CDR1 and CDR2 (germline): SGHKS, YYEKEE (reference sequence). The CDR3 is 16 residues long. Losses at the gene ends were 4 bases for V and 3 bases for J; bases not matched to a gene: 9. CDR3 DNA: TGTGCCAGCAGCCAGGGACAGGGGGTAACCTTCTACGAGCAGTACTTC. Translation gives CASSQGQGVTFYEQYF.

The chain uses TRBV6-6 and TRBJ1-2; TRBD1 is a possible D gene (5 bases). The V end was cut by 6 bases, the J end by 4 bases, with 18 bases between. This CDR3 comprises 15 residues. Germline CDR1 MNHNY, CDR2 SVGAGI (reference sequence). The CDR3 DNA is TGTGCCAGCAGCCCAGAGCTTACGGGGGTCTATGGCTACACCTTC. Translated, it gives CASSPELTGVYGYTF.

In its sample, this clone was seen a few times. This chain joins TRBV5-4 and TRBJ2-2; tentative D call: TRBD1 (6 bases). The V end lost 4 bases, the J end lost 6 bases, and 16 bases lay between the germline ends. The CDR3 has 15 residues. Germline V gives CDR1 SGHNT, CDR2 YYREEE (reference sequence). DNA of the CDR3: TGTGCCAGCAGCGACACAGGGTTGTTGTCCGGGGAGCTGTTTTTT. As protein: CASSDTGLLSGELFF.

The V and J genes are TRBV6-5 and TRBJ1-5; D is uncertain. V was shortened by 3 bases and J by 5 bases, with 11 bases between the two germline ends. In germline, CDR1 is MNHEY, CDR2 SVGAGI. This CDR3 has 14 amino acids. The CDR3 reads CASSYSRGYQPQHF. The CDR3 bases are TGTGCCAGCAGTTATTCTCGGGGATATCAGCCCCAGCATTTT.

This clone was counted a few times. The chain links TRBV6-5 to TRBJ1-5, with D uncertain. CDR1 is MNHEY and CDR2 is SVGAGI in the germline V gene. The CDR3 runs to 12 residues. Trimming took 10 bases from V and 5 from J, leaving 12 bases between them. CDR3 in DNA: TGTGCCACCAGGCGATCGTATCAGCCCCAGCATTTT. The encoded protein is CATRRSYQPQHF.

The chain combines TRBV5-1 with TRBJ2-2; 7 positions match TRBD1. Germline trimming cut 0 bases from V and 1 base from J; bases unmatched to any gene: 3. The germline V gene encodes CDR1 SGHRS and CDR2 YFSETQ. The CDR3 loop spans 16 amino acids. The CDR3, as DNA: TGCGCCAGCAGCTTGGGGCGGACAGGGAACACCGGGGAGCTGTTTTTT. Amino acids: CASSLGRTGNTGELFF.

Only one count was recorded for this clone. The chain carries TRBV29-1 and TRBJ1-3; 8 bases are a match to TRBD1. The CDR3 covers 17 residues. Germline-derived CDR1 and CDR2 are SQVTM and ANQGSEA. J was trimmed by 2 bases and V by 6 bases; bases with no gene match: 15. The CDR3 spells CSVAELRAGGTGNTIYF. The DNA of the CDR3 is TGCAGCGTGGCCGAGCTGAGGGCAGGGGGCACTGGAAACACCATATATTTT. Supplemented by reference TRBV29-1 and TRBJ1-3, the full variable domain reads SAVISQKPSRDICQRGTSLTIQCQVDSQVTMMFWYRQQPGQSLTLIATANQGSEATYESGFVIDKFPISRPNLTFSTLTVSNMSPEDSSIYLCSVAELRAGGTGNTIYFGEGSWLTVV.

The chain recombines TRBV6-2 or TRBV6-3 with TRBJ2-7; the match to TRBD2 covers 10 bases. CDR1 MNHEY and CDR2 SVGEGT come from the germline V gene. The CDR3 is 14 amino acids. V dropped 0 bases and J dropped 8; count of bases not matched to a gene: 4. CDR3 sequence (DNA): TGTGCCAGCAGTTACTCGAGCGGGAGGGCGAAGCAGTACTTC. It is translated as CASSYSSGRAKQYF.

This chain links TRBV9 with TRBJ2-7; possibly TRBD2 for D (6 bases). The germline V and J ends were trimmed by 2 bases and 4 bases, with 13 bases remaining between them. Looked up from germline, CDR1 is SGDLS and CDR2 is YYNGEE. This CDR3 spans 14 amino acids. The CDR3 sequence is CASSVEGGGYEQYF. CDR3 in DNA: TGTGCCAGCAGCGTGGAGGGTGGAGGATACGAGCAGTACTTC.

The J gene is TRBJ1-5, the V gene TRBV6-6; TRBD1 aligns across 12 bases. The V and J ends lost 5 bases and 1 base, in that order; junction bases with no gene match: 24. This CDR3 has 23 amino acids. CDR1 and CDR2 (germline): MNHNY, SVGAGI (reference sequence). CDR3 DNA: TGTGCCAGCAGTCCCCGCCGAGGGACAGGGGGCAGGGGCCTTGGGGGGAGCAATCAGCCCCAGCATTTT. Amino acid sequence: CASSPRRGTGGRGLGGSNQPQHF.

The V gene is TRBV19, the J gene TRBJ2-1, with D tentatively TRBD2 (6 bases). With 5 bases removed from V and 8 bases from J, the gap between germline ends came to 13 bases. Looked up from germline, CDR1 is LNHDA and CDR2 is SQIVND (reference sequence). The length of the CDR3 is 13 residues. The CDR3 region has the DNA TGTGCCAGTAGTCTACAGTGGGGGGATGAGCAGTTCTTC. This translates into CASSLQWGDEQFF.

The chain is built from TRBV18 and TRBJ2-3; the match to TRBD1 covers 9 bases. V lost 4 bases, J lost 3 bases, and 8 bases stayed unmatched. This CDR3 contains 16 residues. Germline assignment: CDR1 KGHSH and CDR2 LQKENI. As DNA, the CDR3 is TGTGCCAGCTCACTATCCCGACAGGGGGGTACAGATACGCAGTATTTT. Translating it yields CASSLSRQGGTDTQYF.

Written as DNA, the CDR3 is TGTGCCAGCAGTTTGGGACAGGGAAGACAGCCCCAGCATTTT. Its protein is CASSLGQGRQPQHF. The chain links TRBV6-5 to TRBJ1-5; 9 nucleotides match TRBD1. Trimming at V came to 4 bases and at J to 7 bases, leaving 5 bases not matched to a gene. The CDR3 is 14 residues long. CDR1 is MNHEY, CDR2 SVGAGI, per germline.

The V gene is TRBV5-4, the J gene TRBJ2-7, with TRBD2 identical over 9 bases. V gave up 4 bases and J gave up 2 bases; unmatched junction bases: 13. Germline CDR1 is SGHNT and CDR2 is YYREEE (reference sequence). The CDR3 consists of 17 residues. The CDR3 region is CASSPQLGREGTYEQYF. The CDR3 coding sequence is TGTGCCAGCAGCCCTCAGTTGGGGCGGGAGGGAACCTACGAGCAGTACTTC.

The genes are TRBV3-1 (or the pseudogene TRBV3-2) and TRBJ2-1, with 9 nucleotides matching TRBD2. V lost 7 bases, J lost 2 bases, and 6 bases stayed unmatched. The CDR3 is 15 residues long. CDR1 is LGHDT and CDR2 is YNNKEL in the germline V gene (reference sequence). The CDR3 loop is CASTPASGTYNEQFF. The CDR3 DNA sequence: TGTGCCAGCACCCCGGCTAGCGGGACCTACAATGAGCAGTTCTTC.

The V gene is TRBV27, the J gene TRBJ2-1, with D perhaps matching TRBD2 (5 bases). Germline loops: CDR1 MNHEY, CDR2 SMNVEV (reference sequence). There are 15 residues in the CDR3. The V gene lost 3 bases and the J gene lost 1 base, with 10 bases spanning the gap. Written as DNA, the CDR3 is TGTGCCAGCAGTTTGGGGTGGGAGTCCTACAATGAGCAGTTCTTC. This codes for CASSLGWESYNEQFF.

The chain has TRBV12-3 or TRBV12-4 and TRBJ2-7, with D maybe TRBD1 (5 bases). V was pared by 1 base and J by 6 bases, with 10 bases between. CDR3 size: 13 residues. CDR3 sequence (DNA): TGTGCCAGCAGTTTAGGGCAGGGTAGCGAGCAGTACTTC. Residues: CASSLGQGSEQYF.

V usage is TRBV28 and J usage is TRBJ1-3; 9 bases are shared with TRBD1. The V gene's germline CDR1 is MDHEN and CDR2 SYDVKM. CDR3 length: 18 amino acids. Losses at the gene ends were 2 bases for V and 3 bases for J; bases not matched to a gene: 11. CDR3 nucleotide sequence: TGTGCCAGCAGTTTAGGGGCTACAGGGGGCATCAGTGGAAACACCATATATTTT. It codes for CASSLGATGGISGNTIYF.

CDR3 bases: TGTGCCAGCAGCTTAATGGGGGCCGAAGGGGAGCTGTTTTTT. It yields the protein CASSLMGAEGELFF. The V and J genes are TRBV7-3 and TRBJ2-2, with D possibly being TRBD1 (6 bases). Germline lookup yields CDR1 SGHTA and CDR2 FQGTGA. There are 14 residues in the CDR3. V gave up 1 base and J gave up 8 bases, with 11 bases separating them. The full variable domain, in which reference TRBV7-3 and TRBJ2-2 provide the parts outside the CDR3, is GAGVSQTPSNKVTEKGKYVELRCDPISGHTALYWYRQSLGQGPEFLIYFQGTGAADDSGLPNDRFFAVRPEGSVSTLKIQRTERGDSAVYLCASSLMGAEGELFFGEGSRLTVL.

This chain joins TRBV24-1 and TRBJ2-1; tentatively, D is TRBD2 (5 bases). The V end was cut by 9 bases, the J end by 10 bases, with 12 bases between. This CDR3 is built from 11 residues. Germline CDR1 reads KGHDR; CDR2 reads SFDVKD. In DNA form, the CDR3 reads TGTGCCACCGCCCAAGGAGGAGAGCAGTTCTTC. Translated: CATAQGGEQFF.

The chain links TRBV28 to TRBJ2-6; D might be TRBD2 (6 bases). The CDR3 consists of 19 residues. Germline V gene sequence: CDR1 MDHEN, CDR2 SYDVKM. V lost 6 bases, J lost 0 bases, and 21 bases lay in between. The CDR3 sequence: CASSPKVGGRSSGANVLTF. The CDR3 DNA follows: TGTGCCAGCAGCCCCAAAGTTGGAGGGAGGAGCTCTGGGGCCAACGTCCTGACTTTC.